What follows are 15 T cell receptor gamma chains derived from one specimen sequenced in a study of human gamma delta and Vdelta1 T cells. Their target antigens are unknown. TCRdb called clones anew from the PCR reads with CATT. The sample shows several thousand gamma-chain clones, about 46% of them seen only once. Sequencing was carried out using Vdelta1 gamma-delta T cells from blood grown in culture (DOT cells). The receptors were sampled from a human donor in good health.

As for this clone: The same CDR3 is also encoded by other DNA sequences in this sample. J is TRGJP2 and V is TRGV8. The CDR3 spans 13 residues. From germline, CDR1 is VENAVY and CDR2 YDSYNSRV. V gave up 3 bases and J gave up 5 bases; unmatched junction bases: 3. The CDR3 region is CATWDLSDWIKTF. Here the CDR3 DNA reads TGTGCCACCTGGGATTTGAGTGATTGGATCAAGACGTTT.

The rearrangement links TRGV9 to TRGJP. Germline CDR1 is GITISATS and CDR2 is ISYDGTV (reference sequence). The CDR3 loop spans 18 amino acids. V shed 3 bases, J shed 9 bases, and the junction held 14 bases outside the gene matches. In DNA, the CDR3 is TGTGCCTTGTGGGAGCCGAGACTGGAGGGGTTGGGCAAAAAAATCAAGGTATTT. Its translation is CALWEPRLEGLGKKIKVF.

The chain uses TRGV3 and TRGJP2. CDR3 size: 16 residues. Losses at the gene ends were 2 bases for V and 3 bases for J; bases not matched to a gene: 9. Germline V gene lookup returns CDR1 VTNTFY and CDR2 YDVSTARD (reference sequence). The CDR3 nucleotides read TGTGCCACCTGGGACAAACGTTTTGGTAGTGATTGGATCAAGACGTTT. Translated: CATWDKRFGSDWIKTF.

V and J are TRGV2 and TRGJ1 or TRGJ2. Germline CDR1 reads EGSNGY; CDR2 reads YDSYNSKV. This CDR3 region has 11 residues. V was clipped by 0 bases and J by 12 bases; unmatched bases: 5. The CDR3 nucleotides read TGTGCCACCTGGGACGGGCCTTGGAAACTCTTT. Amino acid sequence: CATWDGPWKLF.

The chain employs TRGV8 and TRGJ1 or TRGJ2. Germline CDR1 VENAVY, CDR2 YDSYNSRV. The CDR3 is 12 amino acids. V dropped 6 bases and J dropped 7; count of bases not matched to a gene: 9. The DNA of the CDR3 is TGTGCCACCTGGAACAGGCCATATAAGAAACTCTTT. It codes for CATWNRPYKKLF.

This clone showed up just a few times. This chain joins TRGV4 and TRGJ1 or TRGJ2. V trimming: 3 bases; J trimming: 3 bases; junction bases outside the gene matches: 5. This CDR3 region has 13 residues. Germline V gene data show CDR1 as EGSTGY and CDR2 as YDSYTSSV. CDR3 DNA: TGTGCCACCTGGGATAGGGGTTATTATAAGAAACTCTTT. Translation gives CATWDRGYYKKLF.

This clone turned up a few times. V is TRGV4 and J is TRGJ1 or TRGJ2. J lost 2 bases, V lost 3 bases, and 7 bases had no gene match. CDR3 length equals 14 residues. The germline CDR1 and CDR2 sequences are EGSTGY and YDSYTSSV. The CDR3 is CATWDSPHYYKKLF. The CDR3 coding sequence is TGTGCCACCTGGGATAGTCCCCATTATTATAAGAAACTCTTT.

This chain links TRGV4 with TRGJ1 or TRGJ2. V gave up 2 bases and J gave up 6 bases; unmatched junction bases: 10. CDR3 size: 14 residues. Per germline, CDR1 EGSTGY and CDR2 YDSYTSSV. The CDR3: CATWDDTGGYKKLF. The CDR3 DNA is TGTGCCACCTGGGATGATACGGGGGGTTATAAGAAACTCTTT.

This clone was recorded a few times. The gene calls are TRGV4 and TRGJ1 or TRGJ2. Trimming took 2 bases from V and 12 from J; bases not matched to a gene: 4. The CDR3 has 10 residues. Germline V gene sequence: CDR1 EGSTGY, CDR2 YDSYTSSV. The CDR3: CATWDDVKLF. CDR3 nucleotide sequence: TGTGCCACCTGGGATGACGTGAAACTCTTT.

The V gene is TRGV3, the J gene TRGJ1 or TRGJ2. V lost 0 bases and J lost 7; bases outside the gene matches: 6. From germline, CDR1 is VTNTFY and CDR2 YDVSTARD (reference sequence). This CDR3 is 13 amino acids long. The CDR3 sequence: CATWDRRCYKKLF. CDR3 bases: TGTGCCACCTGGGACAGGCGGTGCTATAAGAAACTCTTT.

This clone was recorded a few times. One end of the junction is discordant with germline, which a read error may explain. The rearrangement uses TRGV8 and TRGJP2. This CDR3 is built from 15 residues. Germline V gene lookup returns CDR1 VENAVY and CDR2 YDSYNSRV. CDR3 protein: CTTWDRLDSDWIKTF. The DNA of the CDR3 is TGTACCACCTGGGATAGGCTGGACAGTGATTGGATCAAGACGTTT.

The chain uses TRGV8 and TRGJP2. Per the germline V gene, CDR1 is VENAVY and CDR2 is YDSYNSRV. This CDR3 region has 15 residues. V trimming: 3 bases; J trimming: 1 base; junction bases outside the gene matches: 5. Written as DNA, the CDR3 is TGTGCCACCTGGGATGGCACTAGTAGTGATTGGATCAAGACGTTT. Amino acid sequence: CATWDGTSSDWIKTF.

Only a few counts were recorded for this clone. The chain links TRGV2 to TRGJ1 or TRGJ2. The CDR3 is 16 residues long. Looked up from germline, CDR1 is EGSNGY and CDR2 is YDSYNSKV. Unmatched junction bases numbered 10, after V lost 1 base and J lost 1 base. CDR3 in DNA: TGTGCCACCTGGGACGGCCCACTTTATAATTATTATAAGAAACTCTTT. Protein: CATWDGPLYNYYKKLF.

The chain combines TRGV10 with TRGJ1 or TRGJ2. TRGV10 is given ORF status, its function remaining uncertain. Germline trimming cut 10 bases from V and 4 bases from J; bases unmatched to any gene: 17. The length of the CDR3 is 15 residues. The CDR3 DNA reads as TGTGCTGCGTCGCGTCCCCACACAAGATATTATAAGAAACTCTTT. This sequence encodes CAASRPHTRYYKKLF.

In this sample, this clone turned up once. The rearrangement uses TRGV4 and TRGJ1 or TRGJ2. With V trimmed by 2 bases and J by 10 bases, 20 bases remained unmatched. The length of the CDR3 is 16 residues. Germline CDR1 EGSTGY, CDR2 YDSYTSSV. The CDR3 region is CATWDDNPRGLIKKLF. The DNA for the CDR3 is TGTGCCACCTGGGATGATAATCCCCGGGGACTTATAAAGAAACTCTTT.